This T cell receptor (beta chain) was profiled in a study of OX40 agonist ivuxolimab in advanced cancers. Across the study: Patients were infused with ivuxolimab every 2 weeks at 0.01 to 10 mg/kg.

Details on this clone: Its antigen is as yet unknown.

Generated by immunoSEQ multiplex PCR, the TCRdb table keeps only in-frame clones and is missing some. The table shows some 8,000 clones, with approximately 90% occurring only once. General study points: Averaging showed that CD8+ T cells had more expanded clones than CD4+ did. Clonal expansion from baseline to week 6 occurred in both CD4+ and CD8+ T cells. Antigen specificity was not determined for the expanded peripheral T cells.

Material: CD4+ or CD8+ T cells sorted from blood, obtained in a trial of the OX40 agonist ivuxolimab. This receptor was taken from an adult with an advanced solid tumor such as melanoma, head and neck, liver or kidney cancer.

The CDR3 sequence: CASSLAQARGGYTF. DNA for the CDR3: TGTGCCAGCAGCTTAGCTCAGGCCAGGGGGGGCTACACCTTC. The J gene is TRBJ1-2, the V gene TRBV11-1, with 7 positions matching TRBD1. The CDR3 runs 14 residues. Trimming at V came to 0 bases and at J to 8 bases, leaving 6 bases not matched to a gene. CDR1 and CDR2 (germline): SGHAT, FQDESV (reference sequence).